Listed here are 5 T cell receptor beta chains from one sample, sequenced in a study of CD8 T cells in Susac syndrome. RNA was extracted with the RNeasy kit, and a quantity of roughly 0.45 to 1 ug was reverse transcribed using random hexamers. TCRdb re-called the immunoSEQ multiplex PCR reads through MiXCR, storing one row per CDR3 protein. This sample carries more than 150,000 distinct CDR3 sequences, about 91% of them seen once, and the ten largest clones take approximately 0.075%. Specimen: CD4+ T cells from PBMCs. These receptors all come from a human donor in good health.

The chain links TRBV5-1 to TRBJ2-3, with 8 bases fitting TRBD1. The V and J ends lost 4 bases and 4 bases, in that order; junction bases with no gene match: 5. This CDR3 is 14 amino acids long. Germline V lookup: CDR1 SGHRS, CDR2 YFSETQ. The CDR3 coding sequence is TGCGCCAGCAGCCGACAGGGGAGCCCAGATACGCAGTATTTT. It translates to CASSRQGSPDTQYF.

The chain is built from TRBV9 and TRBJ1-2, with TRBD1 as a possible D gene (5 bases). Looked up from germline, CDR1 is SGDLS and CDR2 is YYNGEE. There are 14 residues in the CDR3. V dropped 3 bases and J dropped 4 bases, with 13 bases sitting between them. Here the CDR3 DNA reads TGTGCCAGCAGCGGAGGGCCCGGGGGCTATGGCTACACCTTC. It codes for CASSGGPGGYGYTF.

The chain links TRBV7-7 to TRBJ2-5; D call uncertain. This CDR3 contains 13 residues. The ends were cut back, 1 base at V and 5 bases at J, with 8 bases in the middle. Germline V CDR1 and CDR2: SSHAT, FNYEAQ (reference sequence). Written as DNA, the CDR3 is TGTGCCAGCAGCTTAGTAGGGTCGGAGACCCAGTACTTC. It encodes CASSLVGSETQYF.

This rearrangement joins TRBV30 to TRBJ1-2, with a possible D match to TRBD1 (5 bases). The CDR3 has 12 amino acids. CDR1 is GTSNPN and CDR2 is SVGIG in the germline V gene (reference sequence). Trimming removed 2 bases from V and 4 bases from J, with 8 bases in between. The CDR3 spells CAWSLQGYGYTF. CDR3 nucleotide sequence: TGTGCCTGGAGTTTGCAGGGCTATGGCTACACCTTC.

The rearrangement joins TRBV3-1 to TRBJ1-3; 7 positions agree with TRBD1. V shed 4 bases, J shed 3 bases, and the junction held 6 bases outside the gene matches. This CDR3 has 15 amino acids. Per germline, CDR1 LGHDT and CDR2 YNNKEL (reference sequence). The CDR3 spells CASSRNRGGGNTIYF. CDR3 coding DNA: TGTGCCAGCAGCCGAAACAGGGGAGGTGGAAACACCATATATTTT.